This TCR beta chain appears in the sequencing data of a study of vaccination effects on CD4 cells after COVID-19. Study details: Participants got two doses of BNT162b2 or mRNA-1273 vaccine.

Clones were read by immunoSEQ multiplex PCR, and TCRdb kept only the in-frame ones, dropping some. The table records 30,000 to 35,000 clones, 55% to 75% of them present only once. Prior to sequencing, the ViraFEST assay stimulated PBMC with viral peptide pools, which expanded the antigen-specific CD4+ T cells. Subsequent to a culture period of 10 to 11 days, CD4+ T cells were isolated. IL-2 medium took the place of half the medium on both days 3 and 7. V lost 4 bases and J lost 0; bases outside the gene matches: 3. The CDR3 extends over 16 amino acids. Germline CDR1 is SGDLS and CDR2 is YYNGEE. A note on this clone: Its antigen remains unidentified.

Study results and limitations: Marked clonal contraction was seen late after vaccination (in both infection- and vaccine-induced clones).

This TCR derives from a human donor who received a COVID-19 vaccine. Here the sequenced sample was CD4+ T cells from PBMCs cultured with HCoV-229E spike peptides, taken before COVID-19 vaccination. The chain joins TRBV9 to TRBJ1-4; 10 bases line up with TRBD1. CDR3 in amino acids: CASSPGQGTTNEKLFF. Here the CDR3 DNA reads TGTGCCAGCAGCCCGGGACAGGGGACAACTAATGAAAAACTGTTTTTT.